A selection of T cell receptor beta chains follows, all from one sample in a study of T-cell memory formation after mild COVID-19. TCRdb re-called the 5' RACE reads with MiXCR, one entry per CDR3 protein. Found here are 300,000 to 400,000 distinct CDR3 sequences, roughly an eighth of them singletons; the top ten hold about 20%. The sample was PBMCs or a T cell subset sorted from them (not recorded which). These receptors came from a young man who had mild COVID-19 (a few samples of this study predate the infection). Cell type and time point are not known. Both conserved end residues are part of each CDR3. Size values are once, few and many counts, or a class for expanded clones, and some rows have none.

J gene | CDR3 length | clone size | V gene | CDR3 protein
TRBJ2-5 | 15 | . | TRBV4-3 | CASSQEGTGVETQYF
TRBJ1-5 | 15 | few | TRBV18 | CASSPSGRNNQPQHF
TRBJ1-2 | 17 | few | TRBV4-2 | CASSQDSAFRANYGYTF
TRBJ1-2 | 14 | . | TRBV5-1 | CASSRDGADYGYTF
TRBJ1-4 | 16 | few | TRBV15 | CATSRGSADSNEKLFF
TRBJ2-5 | 13 | . | TRBV9 | CASSSTGKETQYF
TRBJ1-2 | 13 | . | TRBV6-2/TRBV6-3 | CASSLHGGPGYTF
TRBJ2-3 | 14 | . | TRBV19 | CASRWGRGADTQYF
TRBJ2-5 | 15 | . | TRBV28 | CASSLWTGRQETQYF
TRBJ2-7 | 10 | few | TRBV29-1 | CSRGVYEQYF
TRBJ1-1 | 14 | . | TRBV12-3/TRBV12-4 | CASTPVGLNTEAFF
TRBJ1-1 | 16 | few | TRBV18 | CASSPTAGRTDTEAFF
TRBJ2-4 | 15 | few | TRBV7-2 | CASSTYRDSSKLQYF
TRBJ2-7 | 13 | . | TRBV7-2 | CASSLGLEHEQYF
TRBJ1-2 | 17 | . | TRBV4-2 | CASSQDLTSFTARGYTF
TRBJ2-3 | 16 | few | TRBV7-3 | CASSSSQTGGRDTQYF
TRBJ2-2 | 13 | . | TRBV7-3 | CASSLSTFTELFF
TRBJ1-1 | 13 | few | TRBV9 | CASSAQGQAEAFF